What follows are 17 T cell receptor beta chains derived from one specimen sequenced in a study of response to subunit inactivated influenza vaccine. TCRdb reprocessed the RT-PCR reads with MiXCR, giving one entry per CDR3 protein. The sample contains 650,000 to 800,000 distinct CDR3 sequences, about 18% of which appear only once. This sample comprised PBMCs from blood, obtained roughly 5 days after vaccination. These receptor sequences come from a man aged 50-60 years who received an inactivated influenza vaccine.

Turning to this clonotype: A much larger clonotype is one base distant, so this may be a read error. This chain links TRBV5-1 with TRBJ2-7; D ambiguous. Germline V gives CDR1 SGHRS, CDR2 YFSETQ. With 4 bases removed from V and 0 bases from J, the gap between germline ends came to 5 bases. The CDR3 is 12 amino acids. The CDR3: CASSGNSYEQYF. The CDR3 DNA is TGCGCCAGCAGCGGGAACTCCTACGAGCAGTACTTC.

The V and J genes are TRBV4-2 and TRBJ2-3; 8 bases line up with TRBD2. V lost 0 bases and J lost 0; bases outside the gene matches: 5. The CDR3 covers 17 residues. Germline CDR1 LGHNA, CDR2 YNFKEQ. The CDR3 loop is CASSQDQTSGSTDTQYF. In nucleotides, the CDR3 is TGTGCCAGCAGCCAAGATCAAACTAGCGGAAGCACAGATACGCAGTATTTT.

This clonotype came up once. Given a much more abundant clone one base away, this may be a read error. The V gene is TRBV6-5, the J gene TRBJ2-2, with D unresolved. Per germline, CDR1 MNHEY and CDR2 SVGAGI. This CDR3 is 14 amino acids long. V dropped 4 bases and J dropped 6 bases, with 12 bases sitting between them. In nucleotides, the CDR3 is TGTGCCAGCAGTTGCGACCAGGTAGCCGGGGAGCTGTTTTTT. Translated, it gives CASSCDQVAGELFF.

The V call is TRBV7-9, the J call TRBJ1-1; D unclear. The CDR3 loop spans 17 amino acids. Germline CDR1 reads SEHNR; CDR2 reads FQNEAQ (reference sequence). V lost 1 base and J lost 1, with 16 bases in between. CDR3 nucleotides: TGTGCCAGCAGCTTAGTCGCGGTCACTTCTTGGAACACTGAAGCTTTCTTT. Its protein is CASSLVAVTSWNTEAFF.

The chain couples TRBV7-2 to TRBJ2-1; 7 bases map to TRBD2. CDR3 length: 16 amino acids. V lost 4 bases to trimming and J lost 6 bases; unmatched junction nucleotides: 12. CDR1 is SGHTA, CDR2 FQGNSA, per germline. The DNA of the CDR3 is TGTGCCAGCAGCTATCTAGCGGCCCCTACTAGCAATGAGCAGTTCTTC. It yields the protein CASSYLAAPTSNEQFF.

This clonotype was detected a few times. The J gene is TRBJ1-1, the V gene TRBV20-1; D is possibly TRBD1 (5 bases). Looked up from germline, CDR1 is DFQATT and CDR2 is SNEGSKA (reference sequence). V lost 3 bases to trimming and J lost 4 bases, with 21 bases between them. The CDR3 extends over 16 amino acids. The CDR3 loop reads CSASDVEGSMSTEAFF. DNA of the CDR3: TGCAGTGCTAGTGACGTGGAGGGGTCCATGAGCACTGAAGCTTTCTTT.

This rearrangement joins TRBV7-9 to TRBJ2-5, with 11 bases identical to TRBD2. Per germline, CDR1 SEHNR and CDR2 FQNEAQ (reference sequence). The CDR3 runs to 15 residues. V was pared by 5 bases and J by 5 bases, with 7 bases of the junction left unmatched. CDR3 in DNA: TGTGCCAGCAGCCCCCTACTAGCGGGAGCGGAGACCCAGTACTTC. Translated: CASSPLLAGAETQYF.

V gene TRBV20-1 combines with J gene TRBJ2-5, with 7 bases matching TRBD1. Germline trimming cut 1 base from V and 5 bases from J; bases unmatched to any gene: 1. The CDR3 runs 12 residues. Germline-derived CDR1 and CDR2 are DFQATT and SNEGSKA (reference sequence). CDR3 DNA: TGCAGTGCTAGAGGACAGGGCGAGACCCAGTACTTC. Translating it yields CSARGQGETQYF.

CDR3 DNA sequence: TGTGCCAGCAGTCCTCGTCCCGGGACAGGGAAAACCTACAATGAGCAGTTCTTC. This gives the protein CASSPRPGTGKTYNEQFF. The chain employs TRBV27 and TRBJ2-1; TRBD1 aligns across 9 bases. Germline V gives CDR1 MNHEY, CDR2 SMNVEV (reference sequence). V was clipped by 5 bases and J by 2 bases; unmatched bases: 13. The CDR3 has 18 residues.

This clonotype was picked up a small number of times. This chain joins TRBV19 and TRBJ2-4, with D perhaps TRBD2 (6 bases). Germline lookup yields CDR1 LNHDA and CDR2 SQIVND (reference sequence). V was cut by 0 bases and J by 5 bases, with 32 bases left in between. The CDR3 is 22 residues long. The CDR3 DNA follows: TGTGCCAGTAGTATAGATCTTGACACTCCCCGGGAGTTGAGAAGTTCGGAAAACATTCAGTACTTC. The encoded protein is CASSIDLDTPRELRSSENIQYF.

The CDR3 sequence is CASSLQTGVYGYTF. The CDR3 region has the DNA TGTGCCAGCAGCCTCCAGACAGGCGTCTATGGCTACACCTTC. V usage is TRBV5-5 and J usage is TRBJ1-2, with a tentative D call TRBD1 (6 bases). The CDR3 is 14 amino acids. The V gene lost 4 bases and the J gene lost 4 bases, with 14 bases spanning the gap. The germline V gene encodes CDR1 SGHKS and CDR2 YYEKEE (reference sequence).

This clonotype has only a few counts. This CDR3 reads CASTGITTDTQYF. As DNA, the CDR3 is TGTGCCAGCACAGGGATCACCACAGATACGCAGTATTTT. The rearrangement joins TRBV9 to TRBJ2-3; perhaps TRBD1 as D (5 bases). Trimming removed 6 bases at V and 2 bases at J, with 10 bases between. This CDR3 region has 13 residues. Germline loops: CDR1 SGDLS, CDR2 YYNGEE.

This clonotype was detected ten times or more. The gene calls are TRBV4-2 and TRBJ2-1; 7 bases match TRBD2. Germline lookup yields CDR1 LGHNA and CDR2 YNFKEQ. J lost 4 bases, V lost 1 base, and 4 bases had no gene match. This CDR3 spans 15 amino acids. Here the CDR3 DNA reads TGTGCCAGCAGCCAAGTGGGGGGGACTTACAATGAGCAGTTCTTC. Translated, it gives CASSQVGGTYNEQFF.

This clonotype was counted a few times. The chain carries TRBV20-1 and TRBJ1-5, with unresolved D. CDR3 length equals 16 residues. Between the trimmed V and J ends, which lost 0 bases and 6 bases, there was a span of 18 bases. CDR1 is DFQATT and CDR2 is SNEGSKA in the germline V gene (reference sequence). CDR3 sequence reads: CSARDRGSGRSQPQHF. As DNA, the CDR3 is TGCAGTGCTAGAGATCGGGGTTCCGGGCGAAGTCAGCCCCAGCATTTT.

This sequence joins TRBV7-2 and TRBJ2-3; TRBD2 matches 12 bases. CDR3 length: 15 amino acids. J was trimmed by 5 bases and V by 5 bases; bases with no gene match: 5. Germline values: CDR1 SGHTA, CDR2 FQGNSA. CDR3: CASSPLLAGGDTQYF. In nucleotides, the CDR3 is TGTGCCAGCAGCCCGTTACTAGCGGGGGGAGATACGCAGTATTTT.

The rearrangement links TRBV9 to TRBJ1-3; possible D gene TRBD1, 6 bases. With 0 bases removed from V and 0 bases from J, the gap between germline ends came to 10 bases. Germline V gives CDR1 SGDLS, CDR2 YYNGEE. This CDR3 has 16 amino acids. CDR3: CASSVGLQGSGNTIYF. The CDR3 DNA follows: TGTGCCAGCAGCGTAGGCCTACAGGGCTCTGGAAACACCATATATTTT.

This clonotype has more than one count but fewer than ten. CDR3 sequence (DNA): TGTGCCAGCAGTTACGGGAACGGCGGGGAGCTGTTTTTT. As protein: CASSYGNGGELFF. V usage is TRBV6-5 and J usage is TRBJ2-2; D gene unclear. V gave up 2 bases and J gave up 7 bases, with 8 bases separating them. The CDR3 length is 13 residues. Per germline, CDR1 MNHEY and CDR2 SVGAGI.